This TCR beta chain originates from a study of molecular identifiers for immune sequencing clone quantification. Overall study context: The replicates split RNA from around 18,000 or 91,000 naive CD8 cells five ways and sequenced four.

The study's findings and limits: Clones of above 20 RNA copies carried over 98% of effector molecules; in naive cells they carried under 1%. Detectable among around 1 million naive cells, according to reports, was Jurkat TCR RNA spiked in from one cell.

Remarks on this clonotype: Its antigen is not identified.

TCRdb fed the PCR reads into MiXCR, producing one record per CDR3 protein. This table holds about 640,000 distinct CDR3 sequences, nearly 20% found once. The CDR3 has 15 residues. Trimming took 9 bases from V and 0 from J; bases not matched to a gene: 9. Sorting captured naive CD8 T cells as CD8+CD4-CCR7+CD45RA+. Sequencing was performed on naive CD8+ T cells from blood, with Jurkat cell RNA spiked in. Subset indicated: FACS-sorted CD8+CD4-CCR7+CD45RA+ naive T cells. The rearrangement uses TRBV5-3 and TRBJ2-3; the match to TRBD1 covers 8 bases. TRBV5-3 is an ORF; its function is uncertain. This receptor was identified in a human donor in good health. Some libraries in this study had Jurkat cell RNA spiked in. The CDR3, as DNA: TGTGCCAACAGCCGAGGACAGGGCAGCACAGATACGCAGTATTTT. Translation: CANSRGQGSTDTQYF.